This T cell receptor beta chain was documented in a study of blood T cell repertoires in COVID-19. Study-level information: COVID-19 samples from acute and convalescent phases originated in the United States, Italy and Spain. From T cells, B-cell-depleted T cells, or PBMCs came the material, which was cDNA or gDNA.

Trimming pared 0 bases from V and 5 bases from J, leaving 10 bases between. This CDR3 comprises 13 residues. Germline-derived CDR1 and CDR2 are SQVTM and ANQGSEA. Per the study methods: Using reference gene primer amplification, nucleated cell counts were estimated. TCRdb's copy holds only in-frame clones and misses some; the assay was immunoSEQ multiplex PCR. V, J and clone size reflect that table, while D and trimming were determined from the DNA. The table shows 55,000 to 65,000 clones, with around 86% occurring only once. The clonotype was recovered from an elderly woman with acute or convalescent COVID-19. Sequences were obtained from peripheral blood. The chain has TRBV29-1 and TRBJ1-2; possible D gene TRBD1, 5 bases. The CDR3 DNA follows: TGCAGCGTTGAAGACAGGGACTCTTATGGCTACACCTTC. Translated, it gives CSVEDRDSYGYTF.